Sequencing of this T cell receptor (beta chain) was carried out in a study of blood T cell repertoires in COVID-19 (dated by TCRdb to between 2020 and 2021). As for the study more broadly: The collaborator samples originated in the United States, Italy and Spain and spanned the acute and convalescent phases of COVID-19. The material from the prospective study consisted of cDNA or gDNA derived from T cells, B-cell-depleted T cells, or PBMCs. The sample metadata nearly always contained a de-identified subject ID, COVID-19 status, age in years and sex. The samples were drawn from two sources: the first 160 participants of the ongoing ImmuneRACE study, and about 1,300 subjects contributed by 6 global collaborators. Where available, HLA class I and class II types were taken from metadata supplied by the sample provider and were not determined by assay-based typing. The repertoires were released in a freely available public database intended as a resource for research on the immune response to SARS-CoV-2. The dataset comprised deeply sampled blood TCRbeta repertoires from subjects exposed to, actively infected with, or recovered from COVID-19. What the study reported, not specific to this receptor: The quantity of clinical and demographic metadata differed by source and by participant and was supplied without curation.

The immunoSEQ Assay, a bias-controlled multiplex PCR, was used to amplify TCRbeta CDR3 regions from genomic DNA. As for the original processing: The number of nucleated cells in each sample was estimated from the amplification of reference gene primers within the assay. To quantify the absolute abundance of each unique TCRbeta CDR3 rearrangement, sequence reads were collapsed and filtered. Productive Simpson clonality was computed per sample as the square root of Simpson's diversity index over productive rearrangements. In TCRdb, the immuneACCESS table is reduced to in-frame sequences with V and J assigned. These tables do not hold every clone; where another copy was compared, an unresolved V gene accounts for under half, and the others remain unexplained. The DNA was the basis for D and trimming; V, J and clone size are from that table. Counted in this sample were roughly 290,000 clones; approximately 88% of them appeared once. The top ten hold around 1.7% of the sample.

In regard to this clone: Its antigen remains undetermined. Qualities for individual bases were not recorded, and no much larger clone is one base off.

Participants in the prospective study were aged roughly 18 to 100 years, lived in about two dozen United States geographic areas, and enrolled through a virtual design. In the prospective study, participants were assigned to cohorts based on the clinical history participants reported in a screening survey and a study questionnaire. For ImmuneRACE Cohort 3, a participant was defined as recovered based on two consecutive negative NP/OP PCR tests, clearance by a healthcare professional, or resolution of symptoms. In the prospective study, whole blood, serum and a nasopharyngeal or oropharyngeal swab were collected from each participant by mobile phlebotomists. Additional blood draws and questionnaires over an approximately 2-month period could optionally be provided by prospective study participants. Blood samples from the prospective study were shipped frozen or at room temperature prior to DNA extraction.

The receptor's source is a woman in her forties who had recovered from COVID-19. Sequencing used PBMCs or T cells enriched from blood (not recorded which).

The CDR3 in this case is CASSLAADRRSYGYTF. The nucleotides are TGTGCCAGCAGCTTGGCGGCGGACAGACGAAGCTATGGCTACACCTTC. The sequence is built from TRBV5-8 and TRBJ1-2; a tentative D match to TRBD1 spans 6 bases. Taken from cysteine to phenylalanine, the CDR3 has 16 residues. The kept DNA is CDR3 alone, 48 bases in frame from the first base. In the germline V gene, CDR1 corresponds to SGHTS and CDR2 to YDEGEE. A distance of 16 bases separates the germline ends of V and J, which lose 0 bases and 4 bases respectively.